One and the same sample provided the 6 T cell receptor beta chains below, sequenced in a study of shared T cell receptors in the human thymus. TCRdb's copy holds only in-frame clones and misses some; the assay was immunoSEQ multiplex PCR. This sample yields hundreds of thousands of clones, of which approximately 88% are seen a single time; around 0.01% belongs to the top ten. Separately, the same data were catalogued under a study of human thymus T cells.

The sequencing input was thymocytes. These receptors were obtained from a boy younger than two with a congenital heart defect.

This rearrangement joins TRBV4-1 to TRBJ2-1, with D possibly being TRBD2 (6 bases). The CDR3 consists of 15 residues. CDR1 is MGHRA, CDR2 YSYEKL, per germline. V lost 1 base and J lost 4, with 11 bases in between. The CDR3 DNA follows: TGCGCCAGCAGCCAAGCGGTCCTAGCGTACAATGAGCAGTTCTTC. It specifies CASSQAVLAYNEQFF.

CDR3 sequence: CASSLVGLAGPTDTQYF. CDR3 DNA: TGTGCCAGCAGCTTAGTGGGACTAGCGGGACCCACAGATACGCAGTATTTT. The chain joins TRBV7-9 to TRBJ2-3; 13 bases are a match to TRBD2. V trimming: 1 base; J trimming: 2 bases; junction bases outside the gene matches: 3. CDR3 length: 17 amino acids. CDR1 and CDR2 (germline): SEHNR, FQNEAQ (reference sequence).

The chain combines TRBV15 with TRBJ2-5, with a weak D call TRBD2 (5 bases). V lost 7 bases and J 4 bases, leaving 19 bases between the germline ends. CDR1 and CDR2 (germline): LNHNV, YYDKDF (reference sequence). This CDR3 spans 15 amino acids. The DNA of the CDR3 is TGTGCCACCAAGAGAAGGTGGGAGTCGGGAGAGACCCAGTACTTC. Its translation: CATKRRWESGETQYF.

The CDR3 loop reads CASGRLAGGNEQFF. The CDR3 DNA follows: TGTGCCAGCGGCCGACTAGCGGGGGGCAATGAGCAGTTCTTC. The chain couples TRBV5-6 to TRBJ2-1; 13 bases are a match to TRBD2. Trimming removed 7 bases from V and 6 bases from J; junction bases left unmatched: 4. This CDR3 contains 14 residues. Germline assignment: CDR1 SGHDT and CDR2 YYEEEE.

CDR3: CASSRHDRGKTEAFF. The DNA of the CDR3 is TGTGCCAGCAGCCGACACGACAGGGGGAAGACTGAAGCTTTCTTT. V usage is TRBV4-2 and J usage is TRBJ1-1; TRBD1 matches at 9 bases. This CDR3 region has 15 residues. CDR1 LGHNA and CDR2 YNFKEQ come from the germline V gene. The V gene end was trimmed by 4 bases and the J gene end by 5 bases; junction bases not matched to a gene: 8.

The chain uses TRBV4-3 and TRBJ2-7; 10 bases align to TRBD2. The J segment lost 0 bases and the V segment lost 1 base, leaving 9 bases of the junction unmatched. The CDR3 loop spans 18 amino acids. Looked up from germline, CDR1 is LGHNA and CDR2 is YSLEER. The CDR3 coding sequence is TGCGCCAGCAGCCAAGGGGCTAGCGGGAGCCCAATCTCCTACGAGCAGTACTTC. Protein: CASSQGASGSPISYEQYF.